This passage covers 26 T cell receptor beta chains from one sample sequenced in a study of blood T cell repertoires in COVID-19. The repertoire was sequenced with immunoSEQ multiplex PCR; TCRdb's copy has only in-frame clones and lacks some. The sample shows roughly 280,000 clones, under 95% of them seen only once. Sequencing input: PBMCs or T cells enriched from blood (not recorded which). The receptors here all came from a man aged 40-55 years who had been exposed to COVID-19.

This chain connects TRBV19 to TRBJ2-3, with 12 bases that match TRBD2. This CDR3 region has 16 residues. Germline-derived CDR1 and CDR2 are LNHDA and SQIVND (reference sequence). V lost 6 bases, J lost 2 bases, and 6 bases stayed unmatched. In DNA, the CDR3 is TGTGCCAGTAGGGCTAGCGGGAGGGCTATCACAGATACGCAGTATTTT. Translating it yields CASRASGRAITDTQYF. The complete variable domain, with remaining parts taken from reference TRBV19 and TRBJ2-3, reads DGGITQSPKYLFRKEGQNVTLSCEQNLNHDAMYWYRQDPGQGLRLIYYSQIVNDFQKGDIAEGYSVSREKKESFPLTVTSAQKNPTAFYLCASRASGRAITDTQYFGPGTRLTVL.

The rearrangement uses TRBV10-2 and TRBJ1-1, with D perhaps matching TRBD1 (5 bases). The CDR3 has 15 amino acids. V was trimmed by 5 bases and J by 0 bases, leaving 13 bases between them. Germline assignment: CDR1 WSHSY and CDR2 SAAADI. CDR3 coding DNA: TGCGCCAGCAGTCTAAGACAGAACATGAACACTGAAGCTTTCTTT. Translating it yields CASSLRQNMNTEAFF.

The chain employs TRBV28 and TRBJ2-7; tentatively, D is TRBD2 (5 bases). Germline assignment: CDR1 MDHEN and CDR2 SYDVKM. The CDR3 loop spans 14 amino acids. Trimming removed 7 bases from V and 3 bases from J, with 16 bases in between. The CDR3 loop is CASMVGSVNYEQYF. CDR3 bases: TGTGCCAGCATGGTGGGGAGTGTAAACTACGAGCAGTACTTC.

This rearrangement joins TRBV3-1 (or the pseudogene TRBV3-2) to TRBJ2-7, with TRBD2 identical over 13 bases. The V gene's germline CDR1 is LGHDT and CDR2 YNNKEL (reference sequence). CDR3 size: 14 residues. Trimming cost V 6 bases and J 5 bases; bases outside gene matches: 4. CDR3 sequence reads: CASRGLAGANEQYF. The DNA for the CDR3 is TGTGCCAGCAGAGGACTAGCGGGAGCTAACGAGCAGTACTTC.

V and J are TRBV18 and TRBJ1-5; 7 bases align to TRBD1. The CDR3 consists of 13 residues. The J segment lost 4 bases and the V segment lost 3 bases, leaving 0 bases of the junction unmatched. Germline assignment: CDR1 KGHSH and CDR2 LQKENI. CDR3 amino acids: CASSPTGNQPQHF. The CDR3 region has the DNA TGTGCCAGCTCACCGACAGGGAATCAGCCCCAGCATTTT.

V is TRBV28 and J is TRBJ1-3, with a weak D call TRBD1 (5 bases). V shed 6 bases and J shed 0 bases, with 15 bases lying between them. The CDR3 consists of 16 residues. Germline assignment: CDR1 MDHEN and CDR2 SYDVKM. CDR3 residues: CASSSAGALSGNTIYF. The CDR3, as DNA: TGTGCCAGCAGCTCGGCTGGGGCCCTCTCTGGAAACACCATATATTTT.

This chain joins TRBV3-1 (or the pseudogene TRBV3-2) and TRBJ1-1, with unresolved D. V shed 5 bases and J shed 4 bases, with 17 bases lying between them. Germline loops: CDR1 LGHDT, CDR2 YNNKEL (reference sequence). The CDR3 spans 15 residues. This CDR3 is CASSGGTRAFTEAFF. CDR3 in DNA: TGTGCCAGCAGCGGCGGTACGAGGGCATTCACTGAAGCTTTCTTT.

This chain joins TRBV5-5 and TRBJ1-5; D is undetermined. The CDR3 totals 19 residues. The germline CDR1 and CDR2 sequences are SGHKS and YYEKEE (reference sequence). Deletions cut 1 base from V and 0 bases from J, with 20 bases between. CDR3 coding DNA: TGTGCCAGCAGCTTGAGGCCAGAGCTTTTCGACAATAGCAATCAGCCCCAGCATTTT. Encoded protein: CASSLRPELFDNSNQPQHF.

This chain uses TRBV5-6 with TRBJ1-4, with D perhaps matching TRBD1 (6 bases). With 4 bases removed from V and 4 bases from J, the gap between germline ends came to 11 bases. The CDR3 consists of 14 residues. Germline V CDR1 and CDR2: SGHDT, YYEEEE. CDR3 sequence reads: CASSLRTVNEKLFF. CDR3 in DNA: TGTGCCAGCAGCCTTCGGACAGTTAATGAAAAACTGTTTTTT.

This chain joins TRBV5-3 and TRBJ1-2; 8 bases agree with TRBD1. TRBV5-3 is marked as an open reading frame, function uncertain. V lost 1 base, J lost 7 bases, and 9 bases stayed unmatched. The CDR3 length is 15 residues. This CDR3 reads CARSLRIGTGGGYTF. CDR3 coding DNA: TGTGCCAGAAGCTTGAGAATCGGGACAGGCGGTGGCTACACCTTC.

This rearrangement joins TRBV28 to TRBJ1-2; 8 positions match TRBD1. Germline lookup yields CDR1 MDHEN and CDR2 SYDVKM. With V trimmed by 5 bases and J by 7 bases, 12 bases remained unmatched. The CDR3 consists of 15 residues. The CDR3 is CASSPIQGATGGYTF. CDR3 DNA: TGTGCCAGCAGTCCAATTCAGGGGGCGACTGGTGGCTACACCTTC.

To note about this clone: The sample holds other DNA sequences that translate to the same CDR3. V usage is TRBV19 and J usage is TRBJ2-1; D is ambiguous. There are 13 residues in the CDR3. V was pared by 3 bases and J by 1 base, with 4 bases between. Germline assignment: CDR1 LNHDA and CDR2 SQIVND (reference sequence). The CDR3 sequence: CASSISSYNEQFF. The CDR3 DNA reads TGTGCCAGTAGTATTAGTTCCTACAATGAGCAGTTCTTC.

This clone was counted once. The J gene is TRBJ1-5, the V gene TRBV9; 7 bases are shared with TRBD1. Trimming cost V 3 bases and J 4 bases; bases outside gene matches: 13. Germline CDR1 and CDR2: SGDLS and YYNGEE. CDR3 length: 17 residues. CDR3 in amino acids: CASSEIPGQLKNQPQHF. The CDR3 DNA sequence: TGTGCCAGCAGCGAAATTCCGGGACAGCTTAAGAATCAGCCCCAGCATTTT. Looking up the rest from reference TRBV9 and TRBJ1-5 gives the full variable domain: DSGVTQTPKHLITATGQRVTLRCSPRSGDLSVYWYQQSLDQGLQFLIQYYNGEERAKGNILERFSAQQFPDLHSELNLSSLELGDSALYFCASSEIPGQLKNQPQHFGDGTRLSIL.

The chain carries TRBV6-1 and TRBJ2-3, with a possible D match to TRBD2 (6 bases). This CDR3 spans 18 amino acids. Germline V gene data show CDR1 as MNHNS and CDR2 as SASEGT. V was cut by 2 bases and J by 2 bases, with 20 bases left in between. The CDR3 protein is CASSELPGSAGLTDTQYF. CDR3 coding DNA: TGTGCCAGCAGTGAACTTCCTGGTTCGGCGGGGCTCACAGATACGCAGTATTTT.

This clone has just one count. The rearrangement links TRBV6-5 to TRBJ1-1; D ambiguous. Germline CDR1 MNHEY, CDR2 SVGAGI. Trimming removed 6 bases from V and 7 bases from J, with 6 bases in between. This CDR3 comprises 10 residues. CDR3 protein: CASSTVEAFF. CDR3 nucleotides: TGTGCCAGCAGCACAGTTGAAGCTTTCTTT.

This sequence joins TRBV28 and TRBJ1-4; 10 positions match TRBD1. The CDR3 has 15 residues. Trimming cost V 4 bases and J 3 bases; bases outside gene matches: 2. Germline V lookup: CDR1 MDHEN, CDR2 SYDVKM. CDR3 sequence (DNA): TGTGCCAGCAGTTCGGGACAGGGGCCTAATGAAAAACTGTTTTTT. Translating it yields CASSSGQGPNEKLFF. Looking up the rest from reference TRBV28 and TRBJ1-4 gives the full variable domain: DVKVTQSSRYLVKRTGEKVFLECVQDMDHENMFWYRQDPGLGLRLIYFSYDVKMKEKGDIPEGYSVSREKKERFSLILESASTNQTSMYLCASSSGQGPNEKLFFGSGTQLSVL.

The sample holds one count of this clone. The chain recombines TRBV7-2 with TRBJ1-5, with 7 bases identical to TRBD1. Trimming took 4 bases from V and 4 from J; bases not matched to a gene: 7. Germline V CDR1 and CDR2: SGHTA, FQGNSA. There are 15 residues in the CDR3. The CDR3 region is CASSWDPGQNQPQHF. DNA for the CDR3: TGTGCCAGCAGCTGGGATCCGGGACAGAATCAGCCCCAGCATTTT.

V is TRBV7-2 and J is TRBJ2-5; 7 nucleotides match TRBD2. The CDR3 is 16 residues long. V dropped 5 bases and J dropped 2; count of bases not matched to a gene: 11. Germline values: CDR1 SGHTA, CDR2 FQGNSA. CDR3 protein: CASSLGASGGQETQYF. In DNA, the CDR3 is TGTGCCAGCAGCCTTGGCGCTAGCGGAGGTCAAGAGACCCAGTACTTC.

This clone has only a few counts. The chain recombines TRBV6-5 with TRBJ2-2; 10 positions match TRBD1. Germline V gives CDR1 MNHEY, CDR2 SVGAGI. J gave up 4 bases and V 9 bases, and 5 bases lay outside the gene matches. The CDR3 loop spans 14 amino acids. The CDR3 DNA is TGTGCCAGTTCCGGGACAGGGGCCACCGGGGAGCTGTTTTTT. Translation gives CASSGTGATGELFF.

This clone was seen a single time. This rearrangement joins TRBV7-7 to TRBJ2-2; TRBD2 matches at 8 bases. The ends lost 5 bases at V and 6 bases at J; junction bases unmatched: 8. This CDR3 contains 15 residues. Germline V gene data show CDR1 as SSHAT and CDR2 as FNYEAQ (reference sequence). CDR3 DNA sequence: TGTGCCAGCAGCCGACAGCGGGGGATGGCCGGGGAGCTGTTTTTT. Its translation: CASSRQRGMAGELFF. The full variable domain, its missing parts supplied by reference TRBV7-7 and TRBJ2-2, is GAGVSQSPRYKVTKRGQDVTLRCDPISSHATLYWYQQALGQGPEFLTYFNYEAQPDKSGLPSDRFSAERPEGSISTLTIQRTEQRDSAMYRCASSRQRGMAGELFFGEGSRLTVL.

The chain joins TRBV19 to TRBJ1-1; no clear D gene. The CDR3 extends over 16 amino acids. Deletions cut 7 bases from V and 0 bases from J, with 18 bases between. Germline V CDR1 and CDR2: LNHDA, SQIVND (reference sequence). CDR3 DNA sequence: TGTGCCAGTATCAACACCGGGAAGAGTATGAACACTGAAGCTTTCTTT. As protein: CASINTGKSMNTEAFF. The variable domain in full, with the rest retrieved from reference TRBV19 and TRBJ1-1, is DGGITQSPKYLFRKEGQNVTLSCEQNLNHDAMYWYRQDPGQGLRLIYYSQIVNDFQKGDIAEGYSVSREKKESFPLTVTSAQKNPTAFYLCASINTGKSMNTEAFFGQGTRLTVV.

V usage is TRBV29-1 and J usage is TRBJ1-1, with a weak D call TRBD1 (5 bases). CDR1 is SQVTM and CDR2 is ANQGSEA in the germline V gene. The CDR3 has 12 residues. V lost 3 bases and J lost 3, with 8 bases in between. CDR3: CSVDSGYTEAFF. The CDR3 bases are TGCAGCGTTGATTCAGGGTACACTGAAGCTTTCTTT.

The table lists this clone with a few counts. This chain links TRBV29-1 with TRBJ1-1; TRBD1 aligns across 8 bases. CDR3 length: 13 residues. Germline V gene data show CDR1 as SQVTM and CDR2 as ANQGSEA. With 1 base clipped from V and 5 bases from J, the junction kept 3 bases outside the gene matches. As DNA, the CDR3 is TGCAGCGTTGAAGGGACAGGGTATACTGAAGCTTTCTTT. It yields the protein CSVEGTGYTEAFF.

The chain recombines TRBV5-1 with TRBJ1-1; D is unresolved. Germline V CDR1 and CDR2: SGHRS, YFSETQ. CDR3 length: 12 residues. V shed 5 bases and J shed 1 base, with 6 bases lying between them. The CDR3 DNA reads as TGCGCCAGCAGAGGAGAGAACACTGAAGCTTTCTTT. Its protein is CASRGENTEAFF.

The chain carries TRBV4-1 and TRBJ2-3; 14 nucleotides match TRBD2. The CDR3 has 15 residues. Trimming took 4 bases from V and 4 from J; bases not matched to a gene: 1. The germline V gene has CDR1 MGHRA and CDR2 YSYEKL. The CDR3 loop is CASSPGLAGADTQYF. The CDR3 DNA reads TGCGCCAGCAGCCCGGGACTAGCGGGAGCAGATACGCAGTATTTT.

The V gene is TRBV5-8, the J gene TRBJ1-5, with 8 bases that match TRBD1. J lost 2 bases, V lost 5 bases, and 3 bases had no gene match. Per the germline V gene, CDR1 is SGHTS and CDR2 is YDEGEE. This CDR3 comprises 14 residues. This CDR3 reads CASSYRGGNQPQHF. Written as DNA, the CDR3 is TGTGCCAGCAGTTACAGGGGGGGCAATCAGCCCCAGCATTTT. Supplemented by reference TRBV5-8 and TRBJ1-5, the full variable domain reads EAGVTQSPTHLIKTRGQQATLRCSPISGHTSVYWYQQALGLGLQFLLWYDEGEERNRGNFPPRFSGRQFPNYSSELNVNALELEDSALYLCASSYRGGNQPQHFGDGTRLSIL.